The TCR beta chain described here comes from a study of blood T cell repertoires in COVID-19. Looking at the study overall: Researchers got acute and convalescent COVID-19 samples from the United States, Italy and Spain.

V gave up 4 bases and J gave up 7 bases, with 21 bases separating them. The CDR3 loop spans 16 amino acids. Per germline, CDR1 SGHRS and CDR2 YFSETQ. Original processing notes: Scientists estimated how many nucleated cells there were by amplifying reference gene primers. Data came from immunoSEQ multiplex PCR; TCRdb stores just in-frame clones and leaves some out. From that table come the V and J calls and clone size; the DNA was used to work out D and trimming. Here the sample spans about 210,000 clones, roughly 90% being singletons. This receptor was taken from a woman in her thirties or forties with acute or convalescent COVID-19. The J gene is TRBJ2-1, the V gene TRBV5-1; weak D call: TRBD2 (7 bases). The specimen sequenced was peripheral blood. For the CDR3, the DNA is TGCGCCAGCAGCAACTCCGGACCGGGGGGCGGGAATGAGCAGTTCTTC. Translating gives CASSNSGPGGGNEQFF.